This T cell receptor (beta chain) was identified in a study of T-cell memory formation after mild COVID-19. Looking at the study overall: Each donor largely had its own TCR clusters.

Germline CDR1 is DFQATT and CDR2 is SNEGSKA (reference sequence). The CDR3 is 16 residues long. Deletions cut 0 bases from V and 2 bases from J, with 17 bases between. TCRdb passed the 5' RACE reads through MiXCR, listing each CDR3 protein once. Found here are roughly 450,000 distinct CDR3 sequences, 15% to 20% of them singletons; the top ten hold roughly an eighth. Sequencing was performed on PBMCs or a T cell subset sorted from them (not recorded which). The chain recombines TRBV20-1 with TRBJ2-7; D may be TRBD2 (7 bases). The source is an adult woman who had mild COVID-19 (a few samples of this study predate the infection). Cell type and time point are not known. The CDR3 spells CSARDPGGGWTYEQYF. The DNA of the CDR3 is TGCAGTGCTAGAGACCCTGGGGGGGGCTGGACCTACGAGCAGTACTTC.